The next 5 T cell receptor beta chains were all read from a single sample in a study of post-analysis software for immune sequencing data. No antigen is known for these receptors. The study's findings and limits: Roughly 5 TRBV segments were significantly more frequent in patients than in controls. TRBV5-6, TRBV5-1 and TRBV20-1 were among these segments.

Prepared TCR beta cDNA libraries contained unique molecular identifiers. MiXCR, run by TCRdb on the PCR reads, gives a single entry per CDR3 protein. Here the sample spans some 450,000 distinct CDR3 sequences, approximately 46% being singletons. Specimen: blood. These receptors were collected from a girl between 5 and 17 years old with multiple sclerosis.

The chain is built from TRBV4-3 and TRBJ2-7; TRBD2 matches 8 bases. Germline V CDR1 and CDR2: LGHNA, YSLEER. The CDR3 is 14 amino acids. Trimming at V came to 2 bases and at J to 6 bases, leaving 6 bases not matched to a gene. For the CDR3, the DNA is TGCGCCAGCAGCCAAAACGGACTAGCCCGCGAGCAGTACTTC. Its translation is CASSQNGLAREQYF.

The rearrangement joins TRBV7-2 to TRBJ1-5, with a tentative D call TRBD1 (5 bases). Germline V gene sequence: CDR1 SGHTA, CDR2 FQGNSA. V was cut by 5 bases and J by 4 bases, with 15 bases left in between. CDR3 length: 15 residues. CDR3 sequence reads: CASSQAGTANQPQHF. Written as DNA, the CDR3 is TGTGCCAGCAGCCAAGCCGGGACGGCTAATCAGCCCCAGCATTTT.

The CDR3 loop is CAISPTGDRGYTF. CDR3 nucleotides: TGTGCCATCAGTCCAACAGGGGACAGAGGCTACACCTTC. The chain is built from TRBV10-3 and TRBJ1-2; 7 bases align to TRBD1. Germline assignment: CDR1 ENHRY and CDR2 SYGVKD. The V segment lost 5 bases and the J segment 8 bases; nucleotides outside the gene matches: 8. The CDR3 contains 13 residues.

This chain links TRBV7-8 with TRBJ2-1; TRBD2 agrees at 9 bases. V dropped 4 bases and J dropped 7; count of bases not matched to a gene: 5. CDR3 size: 14 residues. Germline V gives CDR1 SGHVS, CDR2 FQNEAQ. Here the CDR3 DNA reads TGTGCCAGCAGCTGGGGCGGGAGGGGGAATGAGCAGTTCTTC. Translation gives CASSWGGRGNEQFF.

This chain uses TRBV2 with TRBJ1-5, with 10 positions matching TRBD1. The CDR3 has 14 amino acids. V lost 8 bases and J lost 4; bases outside the gene matches: 5. Germline assignment: CDR1 SNHLY and CDR2 FYNNEI. CDR3 residues: CASSGTGDNQPQHF. CDR3 bases: TGTGCCAGCTCTGGGACAGGGGATAATCAGCCCCAGCATTTT. The variable domain in full, with the rest retrieved from reference TRBV2 and TRBJ1-5, is EPEVTQTPSHQVTQMGQEVILRCVPISNHLYFYWYRQILGQKVEFLVSFYNNEISEKSEIFDDQFSVERPDGSNFTLKIRSTKLEDSAMYFCASSGTGDNQPQHFGDGTRLSIL.